A few counts support the clone carrying this TCR beta chain. Its target is unknown. In TCRdb, the 5' RACE reads were re-called with MiXCR into one record per CDR3 protein. There are some 330,000 distinct CDR3 sequences in the sample; around 21% occur only once, and around 13% lies in the top ten. The CDR3 has 15 amino acids. Per germline, CDR1 SGHRS and CDR2 YFSETQ. Trimming at V came to 3 bases and at J to 7 bases, leaving 6 bases not matched to a gene. This sample stems from a study of T-cell memory formation after mild COVID-19. Notes on the study in general: Pre-infection memory harbored some responding clones, suggesting cross-reactive memory joined. Contracting clones from day 15 to 85 had balanced CD4/CD8; later expanders favoured CD4+.

This chain links TRBV5-1 with TRBJ2-2; TRBD2 matches at 10 bases. This sequence originates from an adult woman who had mild COVID-19 (a few samples of this study predate the infection). Cell type and time point are not known. The material sequenced was PBMCs or a T cell subset sorted from them (not recorded which). The DNA of the CDR3 is TGCGCCAGCAGCTCCCGGACTAGCGGATACGGGGAGCTGTTTTTT. It translates to CASSSRTSGYGELFF.